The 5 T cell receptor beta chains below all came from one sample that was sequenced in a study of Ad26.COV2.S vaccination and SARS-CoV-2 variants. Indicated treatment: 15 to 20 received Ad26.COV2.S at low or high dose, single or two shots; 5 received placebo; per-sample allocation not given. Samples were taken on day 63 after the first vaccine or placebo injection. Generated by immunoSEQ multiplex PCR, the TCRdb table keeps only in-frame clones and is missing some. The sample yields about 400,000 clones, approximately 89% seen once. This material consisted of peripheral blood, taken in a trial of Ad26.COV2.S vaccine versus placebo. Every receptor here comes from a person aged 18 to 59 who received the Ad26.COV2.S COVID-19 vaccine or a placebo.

The chain's CDR3 is CAISVGDNEQFF. CDR3 DNA: TGTGCCATCAGTGTTGGAGACAATGAGCAGTTCTTC. The gene calls are TRBV10-3 and TRBJ2-1, with D unclear. Germline V gene sequence: CDR1 ENHRY, CDR2 SYGVKD. V lost 4 bases and J 5 bases, leaving 6 bases between the germline ends. The CDR3 loop spans 12 amino acids.

The CDR3, as DNA: TGTGCCAGCAGCTTAGGGACTAGCGGATACGAGCAGTACTTC. It specifies CASSLGTSGYEQYF. This chain links TRBV11-2 with TRBJ2-7, with 10 bases identical to TRBD2. CDR3 length: 14 amino acids. Looked up from germline, CDR1 is SGHAT and CDR2 is FQNNGV. Trimming removed 1 base from V and 4 bases from J; junction bases left unmatched: 1.

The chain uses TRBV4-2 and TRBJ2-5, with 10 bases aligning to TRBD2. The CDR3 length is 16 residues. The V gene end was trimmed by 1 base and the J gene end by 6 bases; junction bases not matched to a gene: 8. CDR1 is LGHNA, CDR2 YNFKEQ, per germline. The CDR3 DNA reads TGTGCCAGCAGCCAAGGGCGAGCGGGAGGGTGGAAGACCCAGTACTTC. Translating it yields CASSQGRAGGWKTQYF.

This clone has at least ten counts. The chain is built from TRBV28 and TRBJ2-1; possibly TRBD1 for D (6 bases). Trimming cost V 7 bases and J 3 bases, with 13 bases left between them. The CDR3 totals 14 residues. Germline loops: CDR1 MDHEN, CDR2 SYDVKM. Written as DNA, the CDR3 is TGTGCCAGCATGCAAGGGGGATTCTACAATGAGCAGTTCTTC. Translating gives CASMQGGFYNEQFF.

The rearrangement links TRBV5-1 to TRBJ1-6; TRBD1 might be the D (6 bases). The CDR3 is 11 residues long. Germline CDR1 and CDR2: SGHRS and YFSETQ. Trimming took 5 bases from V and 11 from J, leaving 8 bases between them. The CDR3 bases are TGCGCCAGCAGACAGGGCACACCCCTCCACTTT. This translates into CASRQGTPLHF.